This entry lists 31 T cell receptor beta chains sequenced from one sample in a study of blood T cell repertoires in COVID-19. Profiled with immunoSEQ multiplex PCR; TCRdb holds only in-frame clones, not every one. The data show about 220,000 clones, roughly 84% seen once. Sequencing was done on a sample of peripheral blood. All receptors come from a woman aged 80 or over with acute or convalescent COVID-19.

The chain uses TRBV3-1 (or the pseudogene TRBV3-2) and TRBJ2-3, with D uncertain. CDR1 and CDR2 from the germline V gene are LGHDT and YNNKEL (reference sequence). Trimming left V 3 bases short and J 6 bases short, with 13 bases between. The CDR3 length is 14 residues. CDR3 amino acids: CASSHFKTPDTQYF. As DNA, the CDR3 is TGTGCCAGCAGCCACTTTAAGACTCCGGATACGCAGTATTTT.

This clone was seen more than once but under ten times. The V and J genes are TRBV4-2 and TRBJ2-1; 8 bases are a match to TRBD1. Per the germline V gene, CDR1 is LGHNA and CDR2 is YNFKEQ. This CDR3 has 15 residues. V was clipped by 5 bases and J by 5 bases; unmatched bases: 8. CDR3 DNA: TGTGCCAGCAGCACCCGACAGGGGTCGGACAATGAGCAGTTCTTC. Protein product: CASSTRQGSDNEQFF.

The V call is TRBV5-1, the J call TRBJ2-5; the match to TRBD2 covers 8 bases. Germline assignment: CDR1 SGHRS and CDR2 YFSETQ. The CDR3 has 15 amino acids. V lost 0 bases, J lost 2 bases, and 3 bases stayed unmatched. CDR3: CASSLAGGGQETQYF. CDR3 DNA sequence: TGCGCCAGCAGCTTGGCCGGCGGGGGGCAAGAGACCCAGTACTTC. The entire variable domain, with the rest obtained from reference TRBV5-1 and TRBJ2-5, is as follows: KAGVTQTPRYLIKTRGQQVTLSCSPISGHRSVSWYQQTPGQGLQFLFEYFSETQRNKGNFPGRFSGRQFSNSRSEMNVSTLELGDSALYLCASSLAGGGQETQYFGPGTRLLVL.

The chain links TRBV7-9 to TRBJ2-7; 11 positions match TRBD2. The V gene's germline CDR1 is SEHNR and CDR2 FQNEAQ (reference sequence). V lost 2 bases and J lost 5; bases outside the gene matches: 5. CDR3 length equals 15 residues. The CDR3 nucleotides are TGTGCCAGCAGCTTACCTAGCGGGGGGCACGACGAGCAGTACTTC. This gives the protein CASSLPSGGHDEQYF.

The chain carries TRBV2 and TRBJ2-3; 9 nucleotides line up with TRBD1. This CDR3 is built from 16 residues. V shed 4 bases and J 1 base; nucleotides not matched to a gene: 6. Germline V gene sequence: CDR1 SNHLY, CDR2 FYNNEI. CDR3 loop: CASSALGTGRTDTQYF. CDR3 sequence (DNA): TGTGCCAGCAGTGCATTGGGGACAGGGCGCACAGATACGCAGTATTTT.

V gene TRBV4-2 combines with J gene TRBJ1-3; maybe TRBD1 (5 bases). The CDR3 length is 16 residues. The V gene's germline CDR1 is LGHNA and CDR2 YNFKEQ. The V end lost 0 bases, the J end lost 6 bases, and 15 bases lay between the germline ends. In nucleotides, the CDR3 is TGTGCCAGCAGCCAAGAGCGGGACCAGCGATCAAACACCATATATTTT. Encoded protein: CASSQERDQRSNTIYF.

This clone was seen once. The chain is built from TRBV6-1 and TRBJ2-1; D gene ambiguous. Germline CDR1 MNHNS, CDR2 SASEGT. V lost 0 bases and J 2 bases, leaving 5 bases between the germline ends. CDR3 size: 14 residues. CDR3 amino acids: CASSEASPYNEQFF. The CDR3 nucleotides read TGTGCCAGCAGTGAAGCTAGCCCCTACAATGAGCAGTTCTTC.

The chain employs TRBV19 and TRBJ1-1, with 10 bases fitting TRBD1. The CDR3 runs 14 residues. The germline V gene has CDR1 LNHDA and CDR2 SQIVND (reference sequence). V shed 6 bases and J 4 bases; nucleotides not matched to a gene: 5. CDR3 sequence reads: CASSGGTGVTEAFF. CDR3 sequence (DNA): TGTGCCAGTAGCGGGGGGACAGGGGTCACTGAAGCTTTCTTT.

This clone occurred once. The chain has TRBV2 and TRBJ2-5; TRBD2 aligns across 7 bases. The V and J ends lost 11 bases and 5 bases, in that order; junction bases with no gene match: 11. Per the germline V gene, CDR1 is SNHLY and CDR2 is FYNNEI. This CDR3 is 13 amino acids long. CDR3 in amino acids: CACQKTSRETQYF. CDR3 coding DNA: TGTGCCTGCCAAAAGACTAGCAGGGAGACCCAGTACTTC. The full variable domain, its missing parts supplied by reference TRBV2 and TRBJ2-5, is EPEVTQTPSHQVTQMGQEVILRCVPISNHLYFYWYRQILGQKVEFLVSFYNNEISEKSEIFDDQFSVERPDGSNFTLKIRSTKLEDSAMYFCACQKTSRETQYFGPGTRLLVL.

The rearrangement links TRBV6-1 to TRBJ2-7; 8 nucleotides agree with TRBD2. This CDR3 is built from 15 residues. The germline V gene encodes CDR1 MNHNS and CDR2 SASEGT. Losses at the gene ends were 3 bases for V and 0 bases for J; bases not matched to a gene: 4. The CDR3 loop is CASSESGGSSYEQYF. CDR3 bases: TGTGCCAGCAGTGAGTCGGGGGGGTCCTCCTACGAGCAGTACTTC.

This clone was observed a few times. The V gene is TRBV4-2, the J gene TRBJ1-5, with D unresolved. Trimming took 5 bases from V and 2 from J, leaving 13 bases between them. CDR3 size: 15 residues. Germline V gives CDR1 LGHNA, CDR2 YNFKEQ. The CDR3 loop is CASSGGRRGNQPQHF. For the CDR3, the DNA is TGTGCCAGCAGCGGTGGTCGGCGGGGCAATCAGCCCCAGCATTTT.

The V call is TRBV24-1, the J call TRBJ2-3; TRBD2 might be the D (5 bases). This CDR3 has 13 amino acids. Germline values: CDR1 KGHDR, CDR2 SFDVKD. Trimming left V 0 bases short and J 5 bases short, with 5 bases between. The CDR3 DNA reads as TGTGCCACCAGTGATTTGGAGGGAGATACGCAGTATTTT. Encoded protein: CATSDLEGDTQYF.

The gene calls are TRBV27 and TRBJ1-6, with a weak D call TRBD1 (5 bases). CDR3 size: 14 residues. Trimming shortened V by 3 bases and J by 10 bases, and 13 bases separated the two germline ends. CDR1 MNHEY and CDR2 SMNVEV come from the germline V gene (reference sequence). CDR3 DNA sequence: TGTGCCAGCAGTTTCGACAGAGACAGATCACCCCTCCACTTT. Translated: CASSFDRDRSPLHF.

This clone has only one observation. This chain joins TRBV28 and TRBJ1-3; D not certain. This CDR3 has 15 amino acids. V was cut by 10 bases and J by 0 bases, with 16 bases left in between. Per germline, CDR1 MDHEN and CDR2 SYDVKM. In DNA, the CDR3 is TGTGCCACCTGCGACTACGGGAGCTCTGGAAACACCATATATTTT. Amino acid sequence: CATCDYGSSGNTIYF.

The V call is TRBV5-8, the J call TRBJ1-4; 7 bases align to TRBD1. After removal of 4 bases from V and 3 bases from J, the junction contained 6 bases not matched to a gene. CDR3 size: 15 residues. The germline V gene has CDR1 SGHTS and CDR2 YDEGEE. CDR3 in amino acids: CASSRDRVANEKLFF. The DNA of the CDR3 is TGTGCCAGCAGCAGAGACAGGGTCGCTAATGAAAAACTGTTTTTT.

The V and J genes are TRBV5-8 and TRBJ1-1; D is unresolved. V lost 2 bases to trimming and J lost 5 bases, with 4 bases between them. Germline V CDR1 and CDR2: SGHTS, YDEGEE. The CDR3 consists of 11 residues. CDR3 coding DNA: TGTGCCAGCAGCTTTCAGACTGAAGCTTTCTTT. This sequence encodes CASSFQTEAFF.

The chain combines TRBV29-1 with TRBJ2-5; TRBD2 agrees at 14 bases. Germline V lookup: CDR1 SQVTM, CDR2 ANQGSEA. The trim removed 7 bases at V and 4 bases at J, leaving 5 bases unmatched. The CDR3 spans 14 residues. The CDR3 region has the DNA TGCAGCGCCGCCGGACTAGCGGGGGGAGAGACCCAGTACTTC. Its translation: CSAAGLAGGETQYF.

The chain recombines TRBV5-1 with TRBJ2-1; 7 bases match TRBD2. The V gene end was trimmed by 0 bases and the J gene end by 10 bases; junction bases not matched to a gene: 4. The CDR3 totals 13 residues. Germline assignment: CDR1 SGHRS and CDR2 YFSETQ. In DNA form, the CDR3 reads TGCGCCAGCAGCTTGGCGGGGGGTATCGAGCAGTTCTTC. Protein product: CASSLAGGIEQFF.

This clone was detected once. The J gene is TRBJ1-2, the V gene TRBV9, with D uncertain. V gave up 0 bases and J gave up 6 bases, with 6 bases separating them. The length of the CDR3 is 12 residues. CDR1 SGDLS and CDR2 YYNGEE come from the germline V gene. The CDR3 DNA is TGTGCCAGCAGCGTAGGAGGGAATGGCTACACCTTC. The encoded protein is CASSVGGNGYTF.

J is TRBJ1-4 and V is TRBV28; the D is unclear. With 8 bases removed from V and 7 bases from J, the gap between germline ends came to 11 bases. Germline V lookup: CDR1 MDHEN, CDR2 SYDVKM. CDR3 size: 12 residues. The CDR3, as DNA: TGTGCCAGCGCCCGATCAGGTGAAAAACTGTTTTTT. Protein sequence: CASARSGEKLFF. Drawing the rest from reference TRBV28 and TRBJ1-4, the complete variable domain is DVKVTQSSRYLVKRTGEKVFLECVQDMDHENMFWYRQDPGLGLRLIYFSYDVKMKEKGDIPEGYSVSREKKERFSLILESASTNQTSMYLCASARSGEKLFFGSGTQLSVL.

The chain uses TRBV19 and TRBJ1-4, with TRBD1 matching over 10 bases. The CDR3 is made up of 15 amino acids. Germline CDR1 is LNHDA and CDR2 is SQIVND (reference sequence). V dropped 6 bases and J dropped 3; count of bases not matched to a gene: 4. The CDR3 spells CASRGQGSANEKLFF. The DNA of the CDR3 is TGTGCCAGTAGGGGACAGGGGTCAGCTAATGAAAAACTGTTTTTT. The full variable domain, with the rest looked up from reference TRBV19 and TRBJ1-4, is DGGITQSPKYLFRKEGQNVTLSCEQNLNHDAMYWYRQDPGQGLRLIYYSQIVNDFQKGDIAEGYSVSREKKESFPLTVTSAQKNPTAFYLCASRGQGSANEKLFFGSGTQLSVL.

The CDR3 region has the DNA TGTGCCAGCAGTTCCAGGGGGGCTCCCTACGAGCAGTACTTC. Its protein product is CASSSRGAPYEQYF. The chain links TRBV7-9 to TRBJ2-7; a weak D match, TRBD1 (7 bases). There are 14 residues in the CDR3. Germline CDR1 SEHNR, CDR2 FQNEAQ (reference sequence). V was shortened by 6 bases and J by 2 bases, with 14 bases between the two germline ends.

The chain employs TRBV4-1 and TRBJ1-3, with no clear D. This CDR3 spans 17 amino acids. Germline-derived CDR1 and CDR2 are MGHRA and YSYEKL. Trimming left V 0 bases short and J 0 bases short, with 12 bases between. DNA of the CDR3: TGCGCCAGCAGCCAAGAGTCCGACACCAGCTCTGGAAACACCATATATTTT. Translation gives CASSQESDTSSGNTIYF.

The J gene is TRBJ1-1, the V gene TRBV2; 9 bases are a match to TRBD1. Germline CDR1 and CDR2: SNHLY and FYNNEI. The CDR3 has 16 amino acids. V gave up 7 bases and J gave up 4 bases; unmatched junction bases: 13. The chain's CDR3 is CASTTTMTGGTTEAFF. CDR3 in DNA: TGTGCCAGCACCACGACCATGACAGGGGGGACCACTGAAGCTTTCTTT. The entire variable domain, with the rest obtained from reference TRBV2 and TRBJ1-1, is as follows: EPEVTQTPSHQVTQMGQEVILRCVPISNHLYFYWYRQILGQKVEFLVSFYNNEISEKSEIFDDQFSVERPDGSNFTLKIRSTKLEDSAMYFCASTTTMTGGTTEAFFGQGTRLTVV.

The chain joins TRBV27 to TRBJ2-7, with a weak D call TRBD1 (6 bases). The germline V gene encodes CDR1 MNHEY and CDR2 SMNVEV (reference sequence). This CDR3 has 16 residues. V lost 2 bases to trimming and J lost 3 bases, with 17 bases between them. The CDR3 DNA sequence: TGTGCCAGCAGTTTAGCGCCCAGGGGTGTTGGCTACGAGCAGTACTTC. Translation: CASSLAPRGVGYEQYF.

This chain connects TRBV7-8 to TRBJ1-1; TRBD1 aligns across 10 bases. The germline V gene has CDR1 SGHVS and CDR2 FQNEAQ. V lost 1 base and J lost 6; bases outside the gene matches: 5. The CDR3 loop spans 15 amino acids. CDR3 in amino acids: CASSLVRTGGAEAFF. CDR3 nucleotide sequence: TGTGCCAGCAGCTTAGTGCGGACAGGGGGGGCTGAAGCTTTCTTT.

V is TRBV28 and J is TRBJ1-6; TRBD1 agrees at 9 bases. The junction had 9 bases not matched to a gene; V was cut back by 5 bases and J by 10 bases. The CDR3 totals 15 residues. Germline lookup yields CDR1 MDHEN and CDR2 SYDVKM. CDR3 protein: CASSAGQGKGSPLHF. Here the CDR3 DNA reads TGTGCCAGCAGTGCGGGACAGGGTAAGGGATCACCCCTCCACTTT.

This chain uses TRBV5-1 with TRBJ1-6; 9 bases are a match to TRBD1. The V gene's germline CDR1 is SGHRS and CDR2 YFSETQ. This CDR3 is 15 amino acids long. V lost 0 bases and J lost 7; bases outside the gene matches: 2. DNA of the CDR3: TGCGCCAGCAGCTTGGGCGGACAGGGGAATTCACCCCTCCACTTT. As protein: CASSLGGQGNSPLHF.

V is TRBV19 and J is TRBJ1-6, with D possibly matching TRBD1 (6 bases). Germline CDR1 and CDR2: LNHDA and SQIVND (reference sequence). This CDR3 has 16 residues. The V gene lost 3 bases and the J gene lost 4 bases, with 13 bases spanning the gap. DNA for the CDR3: TGTGCCAGTAGTATTACGTCAGGGGAGTATAATTCACCCCTCCACTTT. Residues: CASSITSGEYNSPLHF.

DNA for the CDR3: TGTGCCAGTAGTCCAGGGAGGGGCAATCAGCCCCAGCATTTT. As protein: CASSPGRGNQPQHF. V is TRBV19 and J is TRBJ1-5, with a tentative D call TRBD1 (5 bases). Per the germline V gene, CDR1 is LNHDA and CDR2 is SQIVND (reference sequence). V lost 5 bases and J 2 bases, leaving 10 bases between the germline ends. This CDR3 has 14 amino acids.

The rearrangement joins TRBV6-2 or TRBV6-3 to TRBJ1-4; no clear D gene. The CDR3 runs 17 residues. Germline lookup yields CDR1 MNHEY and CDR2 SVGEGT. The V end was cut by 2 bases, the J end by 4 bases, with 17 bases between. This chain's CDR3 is CASSYPISTDYNEKLFF. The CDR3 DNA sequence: TGTGCCAGCAGTTACCCCATCTCGACGGACTATAATGAAAAACTGTTTTTT.